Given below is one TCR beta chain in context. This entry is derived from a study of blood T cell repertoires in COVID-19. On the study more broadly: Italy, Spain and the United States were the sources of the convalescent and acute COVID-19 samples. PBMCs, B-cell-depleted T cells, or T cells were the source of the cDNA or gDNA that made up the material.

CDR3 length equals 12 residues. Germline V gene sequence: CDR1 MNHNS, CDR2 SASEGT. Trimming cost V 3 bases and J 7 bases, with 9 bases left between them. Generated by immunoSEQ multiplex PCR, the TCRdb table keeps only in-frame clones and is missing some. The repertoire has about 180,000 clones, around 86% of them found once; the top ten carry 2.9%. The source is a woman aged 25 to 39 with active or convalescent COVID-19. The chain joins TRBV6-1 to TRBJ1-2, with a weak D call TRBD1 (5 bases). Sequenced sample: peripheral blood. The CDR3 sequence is CASSERTIGYTF. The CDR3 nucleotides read TGTGCCAGCAGTGAGCGGACAATTGGCTACACCTTC.